These 19 T cell receptor beta chains originate from one sample sequenced in a study of post-analysis software for immune sequencing data. Study observations and caveats: Among roughly five TRBV segments more frequent in patients than controls were TRBV5-6, TRBV5-1 and TRBV20-1.

Unique molecular identifiers had been added to the TCR beta cDNA libraries. MiXCR was run by TCRdb on the PCR reads, yielding one entry per CDR3 protein. This sample has 740,000 or so distinct CDR3 sequences, with about 53% found just once. Antigens for these TCRs are unknown. The specimen was blood. The receptors were gathered from a girl between 5 and 17 years old with multiple sclerosis.

The chain carries TRBV2 and TRBJ2-5; 7 bases are a match to TRBD2. The CDR3 has 16 residues. The V segment lost 6 bases and the J segment 5 bases; nucleotides outside the gene matches: 15. Germline V CDR1 and CDR2: SNHLY, FYNNEI. DNA for the CDR3: TGTGCCAGCAGCCCCCCCCCCGCGGGAGCGTTTGAGACCCAGTACTTC. This sequence encodes CASSPPPAGAFETQYF.

The rearrangement joins TRBV9 to TRBJ1-2, with no clear D. Germline assignment: CDR1 SGDLS and CDR2 YYNGEE. Deletions cut 4 bases from V and 8 bases from J, with 12 bases between. This CDR3 region has 12 residues. The CDR3 sequence is CASSTLGRGYTF. The CDR3 nucleotides are TGTGCCAGCAGCACATTAGGACGGGGCTACACCTTC.

This chain links TRBV20-1 with TRBJ1-1; TRBD1 aligns across 11 bases. The junction had 10 bases not matched to a gene; V was cut back by 3 bases and J by 1 base. CDR1 DFQATT and CDR2 SNEGSKA come from the germline V gene (reference sequence). CDR3 length equals 17 residues. CDR3 in amino acids: CSARSPGQGAANTEAFF. The CDR3 DNA reads TGCAGTGCTAGGTCCCCCGGACAGGGGGCCGCGAACACTGAAGCTTTCTTT.

The V gene is TRBV25-1, the J gene TRBJ2-1, with TRBD1 matching 9 bases. This CDR3 is built from 15 residues. Germline lookup yields CDR1 MGHDK and CDR2 SYGVNS. With V trimmed by 4 bases and J by 4 bases, 5 bases remained unmatched. In DNA, the CDR3 is TGTGCCAGCAGTGTGGGGGACAGGGCTTACAATGAGCAGTTCTTC. Encoded protein: CASSVGDRAYNEQFF. Variable domain in full (rest from reference TRBV25-1 and TRBJ2-1): EADIYQTPRYLVIGTGKKITLECSQTMGHDKMYWYQQDPGMELHLIHYSYGVNSTEKGDLSSESTVSRIRTEHFPLTLESARPSHTSQYLCASSVGDRAYNEQFFGPGTRLTVL.

This clonotype was detected a few times. This rearrangement joins TRBV6-5 to TRBJ2-3; 11 positions agree with TRBD1. The junction had 8 bases not matched to a gene; V was cut back by 5 bases and J by 4 bases. The CDR3 contains 16 residues. CDR1 and CDR2 from the germline V gene are MNHEY and SVGAGI. The CDR3 DNA reads as TGTGCCAGCAGTCGAAAACCGGGACAGGGGGCAGATACGCAGTATTTT. This encodes CASSRKPGQGADTQYF.

This clonotype was observed once. V is TRBV7-3 and J is TRBJ2-1; D is unclear. The ends were cut back, 1 base at V and 9 bases at J, with 7 bases in the middle. Germline loops: CDR1 SGHTA, CDR2 FQGTGA. The CDR3 loop spans 12 amino acids. The CDR3 reads CASSLNGGEQFF. CDR3 in DNA: TGTGCCAGCAGCTTAAACGGCGGTGAGCAGTTCTTC.

The genes are TRBV12-3 or TRBV12-4 and TRBJ2-1; the match to TRBD2 covers 10 bases. The CDR3 extends over 16 amino acids. The ends lost 5 bases at V and 10 bases at J; junction bases unmatched: 14. The CDR3 spells CASSPRLSGGAGEQFF. Written as DNA, the CDR3 is TGTGCCAGCAGTCCCAGACTAAGCGGGGGGGCAGGGGAGCAGTTCTTC.

This chain uses TRBV12-5 with TRBJ2-7; D is ambiguous. V dropped 1 base and J dropped 5 bases, with 9 bases sitting between them. Germline CDR1 and CDR2: LGHNT and FRNRAP. The CDR3 extends over 13 amino acids. This CDR3 is CASGLGASNEQYF. The CDR3 region has the DNA TGTGCTAGTGGTTTGGGGGCGTCGAACGAGCAGTACTTC.

V usage is TRBV7-9 and J usage is TRBJ2-1; TRBD2 agrees at 9 bases. CDR3 length: 15 residues. V shed 3 bases and J 10 bases; nucleotides not matched to a gene: 10. Germline V gene sequence: CDR1 SEHNR, CDR2 FQNEAQ (reference sequence). CDR3 DNA: TGTGCCAGCAGCTTTTCTAGCGGGACCTGGCACGAGCAGTTCTTC. Protein sequence: CASSFSSGTWHEQFF.

The rearrangement links TRBV5-1 to TRBJ2-5; 14 bases match TRBD2. The CDR3 is made up of 18 amino acids. Germline V CDR1 and CDR2: SGHRS, YFSETQ. J gave up 3 bases and V 4 bases, and 11 bases lay outside the gene matches. The CDR3 DNA reads as TGCGCCAGCAGCCCAGCGACTAGCGGGGGGGAGCCGGAAGAGACCCAGTACTTC. It yields the protein CASSPATSGGEPEETQYF.

This clonotype was counted at least ten times. The chain combines TRBV5-1 with TRBJ2-5, with D perhaps TRBD2 (5 bases). This CDR3 has 14 residues. Germline V gene sequence: CDR1 SGHRS, CDR2 YFSETQ. Deletions cut 0 bases from V and 5 bases from J, with 11 bases between. The CDR3 DNA is TGCGCCAGCAGCTTGGACTCTAGCTGGGAGACCCAGTACTTC. Translation gives CASSLDSSWETQYF.

This clonotype was counted a few times. The CDR3 DNA reads as TGTGCCAGCAGCGTGTCAGCTCAAGAGACCCAGTACTTC. Translation gives CASSVSAQETQYF. The V gene is TRBV9, the J gene TRBJ2-5, with unresolved D. CDR3 length: 13 residues. The ends were cut back, 2 bases at V and 2 bases at J, with 7 bases in the middle. The V gene's germline CDR1 is SGDLS and CDR2 YYNGEE. Variable domain in full (rest from reference TRBV9 and TRBJ2-5): DSGVTQTPKHLITATGQRVTLRCSPRSGDLSVYWYQQSLDQGLQFLIQYYNGEERAKGNILERFSAQQFPDLHSELNLSSLELGDSALYFCASSVSAQETQYFGPGTRLLVL.

The J gene is TRBJ2-1, the V gene TRBV29-1; 10 nucleotides align to TRBD1. The V gene's germline CDR1 is SQVTM and CDR2 ANQGSEA. CDR3 length: 13 amino acids. V lost 7 bases, J lost 7 bases, and 7 bases stayed unmatched. The CDR3 is CSAARTGGNEQFF. CDR3 nucleotide sequence: TGCAGCGCCGCGAGGACAGGGGGAAATGAGCAGTTCTTC.

The V call is TRBV7-8, the J call TRBJ2-6; TRBD2 matches 9 bases. This CDR3 region has 16 residues. V shed 5 bases, J shed 8 bases, and the junction held 10 bases outside the gene matches. Germline CDR1 reads SGHVS; CDR2 reads FQNEAQ. The CDR3 loop is CASSPSGLAGTNVLTF. The CDR3 nucleotides are TGTGCCAGCAGCCCGTCAGGCCTAGCGGGAACCAACGTCCTGACTTTC. The full variable domain, in which reference TRBV7-8 and TRBJ2-6 provide the parts outside the CDR3, is GAGVSQSPRYKVAKRGQDVALRCDPISGHVSLFWYQQALGQGPEFLTYFQNEAQLDKSGLPSDRFFAERPEGSVSTLKIQRTQQEDSAVYLCASSPSGLAGTNVLTFGAGSRLTVL.

The chain combines TRBV4-2 with TRBJ1-2; D gene ambiguous. This CDR3 region has 13 residues. CDR1 and CDR2 (germline): LGHNA, YNFKEQ. Trimming took off 2 bases at V and 4 bases at J, with 8 bases between the two ends. CDR3 sequence: CASSQSGSYGYTF. Here the CDR3 DNA reads TGTGCCAGCAGCCAATCAGGTAGCTATGGCTACACCTTC.

There are a few counts of this clonotype. The chain couples TRBV5-1 to TRBJ2-4, with 7 bases fitting TRBD1. The V and J ends lost 4 bases and 5 bases, in that order; junction bases with no gene match: 18. The CDR3 has 18 residues. Germline-derived CDR1 and CDR2 are SGHRS and YFSETQ. The chain's CDR3 is CASSPWTGALVSENIQYF. CDR3 sequence (DNA): TGCGCCAGCAGCCCCTGGACAGGCGCATTAGTTTCGGAAAACATTCAGTACTTC.

The chain has TRBV2 and TRBJ2-3; possible D gene TRBD1, 6 bases. The length of the CDR3 is 12 residues. Trimming pared 7 bases from V and 5 bases from J, leaving 10 bases between. CDR1 SNHLY and CDR2 FYNNEI come from the germline V gene. CDR3 bases: TGTGCCAGCAATTACAGGGAAGATACGCAGTATTTT. It codes for CASNYREDTQYF.

A few counts support this clonotype. The chain uses TRBV6-5 and TRBJ1-2, with TRBD1 matching 8 bases. This CDR3 region has 13 residues. V shed 6 bases, J shed 4 bases, and the junction held 4 bases outside the gene matches. Germline V gene lookup returns CDR1 MNHEY and CDR2 SVGAGI. The CDR3 spells CASSRTGTYGYTF. CDR3 DNA sequence: TGTGCCAGCAGCCGGACAGGGACCTATGGCTACACCTTC.

This clonotype was picked up many times. V and J are TRBV20-1 and TRBJ2-1, with TRBD1 matching 8 bases. CDR1 is DFQATT, CDR2 SNEGSKA, per germline (reference sequence). The CDR3 runs to 14 residues. V trimming: 5 bases; J trimming: 7 bases; junction bases outside the gene matches: 10. In nucleotides, the CDR3 is TGCAGTGCTGACCCAGGGGGCGCCATAAATGAGCAGTTCTTC. This codes for CSADPGGAINEQFF.